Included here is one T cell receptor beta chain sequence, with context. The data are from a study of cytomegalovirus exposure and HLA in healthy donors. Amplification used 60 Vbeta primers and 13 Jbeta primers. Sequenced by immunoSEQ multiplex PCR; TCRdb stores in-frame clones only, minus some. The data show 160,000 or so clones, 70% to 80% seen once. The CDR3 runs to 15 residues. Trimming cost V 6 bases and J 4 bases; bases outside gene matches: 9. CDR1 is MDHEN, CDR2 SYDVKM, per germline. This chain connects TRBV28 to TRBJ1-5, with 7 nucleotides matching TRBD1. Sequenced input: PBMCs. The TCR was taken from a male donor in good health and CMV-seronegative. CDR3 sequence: CASRDSGQPNQPQHF. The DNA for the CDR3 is TGTGCCAGCAGAGACTCGGGACAGCCGAATCAGCCCCAGCATTTT.